These 31 T cell receptor beta chains were sequenced from one sample in a study of blood T cell repertoires in COVID-19. Using immunoSEQ multiplex PCR, the repertoire was profiled, and TCRdb retains in-frame clones only, with some absent. The table lists around 120,000 clones, around 87% of them singletons. The sequenced sample was peripheral blood. The receptors come from a woman aged 55 to 70 with COVID-19, enrolled during active disease.

The rearrangement links TRBV14 to TRBJ1-4, with D tentatively TRBD1 (6 bases). Between the trimmed V and J ends, which lost 3 bases and 7 bases, there was a span of 24 bases. The germline gives CDR1 SGHDN, CDR2 FVKESK. This CDR3 comprises 18 residues. The DNA of the CDR3 is TGTGCCAGCAGCCAGCTACCGGGACACCCCCTGGCGATTGAAAAACTGTTTTTT. Encoded protein: CASSQLPGHPLAIEKLFF.

This clone was found a few times. The genes are TRBV30 and TRBJ1-4; D is perhaps TRBD1 (5 bases). The V end lost 0 bases, the J end lost 8 bases, and 10 bases lay between the germline ends. The germline V gene encodes CDR1 GTSNPN and CDR2 SVGIG (reference sequence). This CDR3 is built from 13 residues. The CDR3: CAWSVQAGEKLFF. The CDR3 nucleotides are TGTGCCTGGAGTGTACAGGCGGGAGAAAAACTGTTTTTT. Supplemented by reference TRBV30 and TRBJ1-4, the full variable domain reads SQTIHQWPATLVQPVGSPLSLECTVEGTSNPNLYWYRQAAGRGLQLLFYSVGIGQISSEVPQNLSASRPQDRQFILSSKKLLLSDSGFYLCAWSVQAGEKLFFGSGTQLSVL.

The V call is TRBV12-3 or TRBV12-4, the J call TRBJ2-1, with D possibly being TRBD2 (5 bases). The CDR3 is 13 residues long. Trimming took off 3 bases at V and 8 bases at J, with 11 bases between the two ends. The CDR3 region has the DNA TGTGCCAGCAGTTTGGATAGCGTACATGAGCAGTTCTTC. It specifies CASSLDSVHEQFF.

The chain combines TRBV7-8 with TRBJ1-5; maybe TRBD1 (6 bases). The CDR3 consists of 20 residues. Trimming took off 4 bases at V and 0 bases at J, with 25 bases between the two ends. Germline CDR1 and CDR2: SGHVS and FQNEAQ. In DNA, the CDR3 is TGTGCCAGCAGCTCCCTTCCGGGACAACAACCTAGATATAGCAATCAGCCCCAGCATTTT. Translated: CASSSLPGQQPRYSNQPQHF. The whole variable domain, filled in from reference TRBV7-8 and TRBJ1-5, reads GAGVSQSPRYKVAKRGQDVALRCDPISGHVSLFWYQQALGQGPEFLTYFQNEAQLDKSGLPSDRFFAERPEGSVSTLKIQRTQQEDSAVYLCASSSLPGQQPRYSNQPQHFGDGTRLSIL.

This clone was observed once. The rearrangement joins TRBV7-9 to TRBJ2-3; D unclear. Germline V lookup: CDR1 SEHNR, CDR2 FQNEAQ (reference sequence). V was cut by 7 bases and J by 0 bases, with 14 bases left in between. This CDR3 comprises 15 residues. The CDR3 is CASIKYSTSTDTQYF. The CDR3 nucleotides read TGTGCCAGCATAAAGTATTCGACTAGCACAGATACGCAGTATTTT.

The gene calls are TRBV27 and TRBJ1-2; TRBD1 matches at 9 bases. The V and J ends lost 2 bases and 3 bases, in that order; junction bases with no gene match: 10. This CDR3 has 17 residues. CDR1 and CDR2 (germline): MNHEY, SMNVEV (reference sequence). CDR3: CASSLNYRGPVDYGYTF. DNA for the CDR3: TGTGCCAGCAGTTTAAACTACAGGGGGCCGGTTGACTATGGCTACACCTTC.

The rearrangement links TRBV5-8 to TRBJ2-7; 8 nucleotides align to TRBD1. Looked up from germline, CDR1 is SGHTS and CDR2 is YDEGEE. The CDR3 extends over 14 amino acids. With V trimmed by 0 bases and J by 5 bases, 4 bases remained unmatched. CDR3 nucleotide sequence: TGTGCCAGCAGCTTGGGACAGGGGACCGACGAGCAGTACTTC. Protein sequence: CASSLGQGTDEQYF.

The chain joins TRBV20-1 to TRBJ2-7, with a weak D call TRBD1 (6 bases). From germline, CDR1 is DFQATT and CDR2 SNEGSKA (reference sequence). Trimming shortened V by 3 bases and J by 6 bases, and 12 bases separated the two germline ends. The CDR3 contains 12 residues. The CDR3 DNA sequence: TGCAGTGCTAGTTGGGCAGGGGTCGAGCAGTACTTC. Translation: CSASWAGVEQYF.

The gene calls are TRBV5-6 and TRBJ2-1; D perhaps matches TRBD1 (5 bases). CDR3 length equals 17 residues. V lost 1 base to trimming and J lost 1 base, with 15 bases between them. Germline V gene lookup returns CDR1 SGHDT and CDR2 YYEEEE. The CDR3: CASSLLGQGGSYNEQFF. DNA of the CDR3: TGTGCCAGCAGCTTGCTGGGCCAGGGTGGGTCCTACAATGAGCAGTTCTTC.

This clone has just one count. This chain joins TRBV7-2 and TRBJ2-3; 9 positions match TRBD2. Trimming at V came to 5 bases and at J to 9 bases, leaving 3 bases not matched to a gene. From germline, CDR1 is SGHTA and CDR2 FQGNSA. CDR3 length: 12 residues. The CDR3 DNA reads as TGTGCCAGCAGCGCCCTAGCGGGGACGCAGTATTTT. Translating it yields CASSALAGTQYF.

This clone is medium-sized. This sequence joins TRBV4-1 and TRBJ1-5, with 11 bases that match TRBD1. The ends lost 0 bases at V and 6 bases at J; junction bases unmatched: 4. Per the germline V gene, CDR1 is MGHRA and CDR2 is YSYEKL. The CDR3 consists of 16 residues. For the CDR3, the DNA is TGCGCCAGCAGCCAAGATCAGGGGACAGGGGGTCAGCCCCAGCATTTT. Protein product: CASSQDQGTGGQPQHF.

J is TRBJ1-2 and V is TRBV5-4; 7 nucleotides line up with TRBD1. Germline loops: CDR1 SGHNT, CDR2 YYREEE (reference sequence). V was pared by 4 bases and J by 6 bases, with 6 bases of the junction left unmatched. The CDR3 length is 13 residues. The CDR3 protein is CASSRTGVNGYTF. The CDR3 DNA reads as TGTGCCAGCAGCCGGACAGGAGTAAATGGCTACACCTTC.

The chain is built from TRBV10-3 and TRBJ2-5; D is ambiguous. The ends were cut back, 4 bases at V and 4 bases at J, with 10 bases in the middle. The germline CDR1 and CDR2 sequences are ENHRY and SYGVKD. The CDR3 consists of 13 residues. The CDR3 here is CAISVNGGETQYF. DNA for the CDR3: TGTGCCATCAGTGTAAACGGCGGAGAGACCCAGTACTTC.

This clone appeared a single time. The same CDR3 arises from other DNA sequences in this sample as well. The rearrangement links TRBV7-2 to TRBJ1-1; TRBD1 matches at 9 bases. V trimming: 0 bases; J trimming: 5 bases; junction bases outside the gene matches: 4. Germline-derived CDR1 and CDR2 are SGHTA and FQGNSA. The CDR3 runs 15 residues. The CDR3 protein is CASSLATGGGTEAFF. DNA of the CDR3: TGTGCCAGCAGCTTAGCGACAGGGGGGGGTACTGAAGCTTTCTTT.

V is TRBV19 and J is TRBJ2-7; 7 bases map to TRBD1. CDR3 length: 17 amino acids. V lost 4 bases to trimming and J lost 2 bases; unmatched junction nucleotides: 14. Looked up from germline, CDR1 is LNHDA and CDR2 is SQIVND (reference sequence). CDR3 residues: CASSTSYSGQRPYEQYF. CDR3 nucleotides: TGTGCCAGTAGTACTTCCTACTCGGGACAGAGGCCCTACGAGCAGTACTTC.

This clone appeared a single time. The chain recombines TRBV5-4 with TRBJ1-1, with D unclear. The V gene's germline CDR1 is SGHNT and CDR2 YYREEE (reference sequence). Trimming removed 2 bases from V and 1 base from J, with 9 bases in between. The CDR3 has 14 residues. CDR3 region: CASSFDTKNTEAFF. CDR3 nucleotide sequence: TGTGCCAGCAGCTTCGACACAAAGAACACTGAAGCTTTCTTT. The full variable domain, completed using reference TRBV5-4 and TRBJ1-1, is ETGVTQSPTHLIKTRGQQVTLRCSSQSGHNTVSWYQQALGQGPQFIFQYYREEENGRGNFPPRFSGLQFPNYSSELNVNALELDDSALYLCASSFDTKNTEAFFGQGTRLTVV.

This clone showed up just a few times. This chain links TRBV4-2 with TRBJ1-3; D remains ambiguous. Germline CDR1 and CDR2: LGHNA and YNFKEQ. The CDR3 consists of 15 residues. Trimming took off 0 bases at V and 0 bases at J, with 6 bases between the two ends. The CDR3 spells CASSQDRFSGNTIYF. CDR3 in DNA: TGTGCCAGCAGCCAAGATAGATTCTCTGGAAACACCATATATTTT.

The V call is TRBV5-1, the J call TRBJ2-2, with no clear D. Germline CDR1 and CDR2: SGHRS and YFSETQ. CDR3 size: 15 residues. The germline V and J ends were trimmed by 0 bases and 4 bases, with 10 bases remaining between them. The CDR3 region is CASSLAVRSTGELFF. In nucleotides, the CDR3 is TGCGCCAGCAGCTTGGCCGTAAGGAGCACCGGGGAGCTGTTTTTT.

This clone was observed a single time. The J gene is TRBJ2-7, the V gene TRBV7-3; perhaps TRBD2 as D (7 bases). The CDR3 contains 13 residues. CDR1 is SGHTA, CDR2 FQGTGA, per germline. V lost 4 bases, J lost 6 bases, and 13 bases lay in between. The CDR3 DNA follows: TGTGCCAGCAGCTCCCTGGGGGGGGCCGAGCAGTACTTC. Its translation: CASSSLGGAEQYF.

This sequence joins TRBV7-9 and TRBJ1-1, with unresolved D. Germline V gene data show CDR1 as SEHNR and CDR2 as FQNEAQ (reference sequence). V was cut by 3 bases and J by 0 bases, with 5 bases left in between. This CDR3 comprises 13 residues. The CDR3 region is CASSFNLNTEAFF. The CDR3 nucleotides read TGTGCCAGCAGCTTTAACTTGAACACTGAAGCTTTCTTT.

In DNA, the CDR3 is TGTGCCAGTCCGGACAGGGGGAATTCACCCCTCCACTTT. Protein: CASPDRGNSPLHF. The chain uses TRBV27 and TRBJ1-6; TRBD1 matches at 10 bases. The CDR3 consists of 13 residues. Germline CDR1 is MNHEY and CDR2 is SMNVEV (reference sequence). Trimming cost V 9 bases and J 7 bases; bases outside gene matches: 3.

The CDR3 DNA sequence: TGTGCCAGCTCCCGGGGGGCCCTGAACACTGAAGCTTTCTTT. It is translated as CASSRGALNTEAFF. The chain recombines TRBV7-6 with TRBJ1-1, with D tentatively TRBD1 (6 bases). The CDR3 runs to 14 residues. V dropped 8 bases and J dropped 0 bases, with 13 bases sitting between them. The germline V gene encodes CDR1 SGHVS and CDR2 FNYEAQ. The full variable domain, with the rest looked up from reference TRBV7-6 and TRBJ1-1, is GAGVSQSPRYKVTKRGQDVALRCDPISGHVSLYWYRQALGQGPEFLTYFNYEAQQDKSGLPNDRFSAERPEGSISTLTIQRTEQRDSAMYRCASSRGALNTEAFFGQGTRLTVV.

The gene calls are TRBV7-8 and TRBJ1-1, with D perhaps matching TRBD1 (6 bases). There are 14 residues in the CDR3. Trimming removed 5 bases from V and 4 bases from J, with 14 bases in between. The germline CDR1 and CDR2 sequences are SGHVS and FQNEAQ. The CDR3 bases are TGTGCCAGCAGCCCTCTGGGAGGGGGCACTGAAGCTTTCTTT. Its protein product is CASSPLGGGTEAFF.

The CDR3 DNA reads as TGTGCCACCAGCAGAGACCCGGGACATTCCTACGAGCAGTACTTC. Its protein is CATSRDPGHSYEQYF. V is TRBV15 and J is TRBJ2-7, with D possibly TRBD1 on 6 matching bases. V lost 0 bases and J 1 base, leaving 10 bases between the germline ends. The CDR3 loop spans 15 amino acids. The germline V gene has CDR1 LNHNV and CDR2 YYDKDF (reference sequence). The variable domain in full, with the rest retrieved from reference TRBV15 and TRBJ2-7, is DAMVIQNPRYQVTQFGKPVTLSCSQTLNHNVMYWYQQKSSQAPKLLFHYYDKDFNNEADTPDNFQSRRPNTSFCFLDIRSPGLGDTAMYLCATSRDPGHSYEQYFGPGTRLTVT.

The chain employs TRBV27 and TRBJ1-2; perhaps TRBD1 as D (6 bases). Per germline, CDR1 MNHEY and CDR2 SMNVEV (reference sequence). The CDR3 extends over 13 amino acids. V lost 4 bases, J lost 7 bases, and 13 bases lay in between. The CDR3 reads CASSSLQGSGYTF. The DNA of the CDR3 is TGTGCCAGCAGTTCCCTACAGGGTTCTGGCTACACCTTC.

The chain carries TRBV5-1 and TRBJ2-3; possibly TRBD1 for D (5 bases). Germline V lookup: CDR1 SGHRS, CDR2 YFSETQ. V lost 6 bases and J lost 2, with 13 bases in between. The CDR3 spans 14 residues. CDR3 amino acids: CASTEYRSTDTQYF. DNA of the CDR3: TGCGCCAGCACCGAATACAGGTCCACAGATACGCAGTATTTT.

This chain links TRBV7-3 with TRBJ2-2; TRBD2 might be the D (5 bases). Trimming left V 0 bases short and J 6 bases short, with 8 bases between. This CDR3 has 14 residues. Germline-derived CDR1 and CDR2 are SGHTA and FQGTGA. Written as DNA, the CDR3 is TGTGCCAGCAGCTTAACGCCGAGGGCCGGGGAGCTGTTTTTT. Translation: CASSLTPRAGELFF.

This clone was detected only once. The chain links TRBV18 to TRBJ1-1; no clear D. Germline-derived CDR1 and CDR2 are KGHSH and LQKENI. Deletions cut 2 bases from V and 2 bases from J, with 9 bases between. This CDR3 comprises 14 residues. The CDR3 spells CASSPKDSNTEAFF. The CDR3 DNA reads as TGTGCCAGCTCACCAAAGGACTCAAACACTGAAGCTTTCTTT.

V gene TRBV5-5 combines with J gene TRBJ2-6; D possibly corresponds to TRBD1 (6 bases). The CDR3 runs to 19 residues. Looked up from germline, CDR1 is SGHKS and CDR2 is YYEKEE (reference sequence). Trimming cost V 5 bases and J 4 bases, with 25 bases left between them. CDR3 residues: CASSYGQNRMLMGANVLTF. The CDR3 DNA follows: TGTGCCAGCAGTTACGGACAGAACCGAATGTTAATGGGGGCCAACGTCCTGACTTTC.

The chain uses TRBV6-2 or TRBV6-3 and TRBJ1-2; 7 bases match TRBD1. Germline CDR1 and CDR2: MNHEY and SVGEGT. The trim removed 3 bases at V and 4 bases at J, leaving 2 bases unmatched. This CDR3 spans 13 amino acids. The CDR3 region is CASSYSGGYGYTF. The CDR3 coding sequence is TGTGCCAGCAGTTATTCAGGGGGCTATGGCTACACCTTC.

The chain uses TRBV4-3 and TRBJ1-5; 9 bases agree with TRBD1. The J segment lost 0 bases and the V segment lost 3 bases, leaving 9 bases of the junction unmatched. Germline loops: CDR1 LGHNA, CDR2 YSLEER. CDR3 size: 18 residues. CDR3 in amino acids: CASSQGQGGRYSNQPQHF. The CDR3, as DNA: TGCGCCAGCAGCCAGGGACAGGGTGGGCGTTATAGCAATCAGCCCCAGCATTTT.